The 14 T cell receptor beta chains below come from one sample, sequenced in a study of blood T cell repertoires in COVID-19 (dated by TCRdb to 2020 to 2022). The library came from the immunoSEQ multiplex PCR assay. This immuneACCESS table, as held by TCRdb, lists in-frame sequences with V and J called but not all clones. Of the missing ones, under half trace to an unresolved V gene in checked studies; the others have no known cause. The sample includes 200,000 to 300,000 clones, with around four fifths observed a single time. Of the sample, 5% to 8% is held by the ten largest clones. Sequenced input: peripheral blood. These receptors were obtained from a woman in her fifties or sixties with active or convalescent COVID-19.

The CDR3 sequence: CASSSIIPETALGSGNTIYF. The CDR3 bases are TGTGCCAGCAGCTCAATAATACCCGAGACAGCACTCGGGTCTGGAAACACCATATATTTT. The V gene is TRBV5-8, the J gene TRBJ1-3; TRBD1 is a possible D gene (5 bases). The V gene's germline CDR1 is SGHTS and CDR2 YDEGEE. V shed 3 bases and J shed 1 base, with 26 bases lying between them. The CDR3 runs to 20 residues.

CDR3 protein: CASSSLDSGSTDTQYF. CDR3 DNA sequence: TGCGCCAGCAGCTCCCTTGATAGCGGGTCCACAGATACGCAGTATTTT. The chain carries TRBV5-1 and TRBJ2-3, with 7 bases that match TRBD2. J lost 2 bases, V lost 3 bases, and 9 bases had no gene match. The CDR3 loop spans 16 amino acids. Germline V gene data show CDR1 as SGHRS and CDR2 as YFSETQ.

This chain joins TRBV7-9 and TRBJ1-6; the D gene is possibly TRBD1 (5 bases). V lost 6 bases and J 11 bases, leaving 20 bases between the germline ends. CDR1 is SEHNR, CDR2 FQNEAQ, per germline (reference sequence). The CDR3 has 15 residues. The DNA of the CDR3 is TGTGCCAGCAGTCCAACTGACAGAGAGCTGGCACCCCTCCACTTT. It yields the protein CASSPTDRELAPLHF. The full variable domain, completed using reference TRBV7-9 and TRBJ1-6, is DTGVSQNPRHKITKRGQNVTFRCDPISEHNRLYWYRQTLGQGPEFLTYFQNEAQLEKSRLLSDRFSAERPKGSFSTLEIQRTEQGDSAMYLCASSPTDRELAPLHFGNGTRLTVT.

This clone was seen once. The chain has TRBV25-1 and TRBJ2-7; D unresolved. The CDR3 totals 14 residues. V lost 1 base and J lost 3, with 10 bases in between. CDR1 is MGHDK, CDR2 SYGVNS, per germline. CDR3: CASSESELRYEQYF. As DNA, the CDR3 is TGTGCCAGCAGTGAATCGGAGTTGCGCTACGAGCAGTACTTC.

This rearrangement joins TRBV5-1 to TRBJ2-5; 10 bases line up with TRBD1. Germline assignment: CDR1 SGHRS and CDR2 YFSETQ. CDR3 size: 15 residues. The V gene end was trimmed by 7 bases and the J gene end by 5 bases; junction bases not matched to a gene: 11. CDR3 nucleotide sequence: TGCGCCAGCGGTAAAGACAGGGGGCATGGTGAGACCCAGTACTTC. Its protein is CASGKDRGHGETQYF. The variable domain in full, with the rest retrieved from reference TRBV5-1 and TRBJ2-5, is KAGVTQTPRYLIKTRGQQVTLSCSPISGHRSVSWYQQTPGQGLQFLFEYFSETQRNKGNFPGRFSGRQFSNSRSEMNVSTLELGDSALYLCASGKDRGHGETQYFGPGTRLLVL.

This chain uses TRBV30 with TRBJ2-5; 13 nucleotides match TRBD2. Unmatched junction bases numbered 1, after V lost 2 bases and J lost 4 bases. CDR3 length: 14 amino acids. The germline CDR1 and CDR2 sequences are GTSNPN and SVGIG (reference sequence). CDR3 amino acids: CAWSRTSGGETQYF. The CDR3 DNA is TGTGCCTGGAGTCGGACTAGCGGGGGAGAGACCCAGTACTTC.

V is TRBV19 and J is TRBJ2-4; TRBD1 aligns across 10 bases. V was clipped by 4 bases and J by 5 bases; unmatched bases: 5. CDR1 LNHDA and CDR2 SQIVND come from the germline V gene (reference sequence). The CDR3 is 15 amino acids. The CDR3 spells CASSRQGAGENIQYF. Here the CDR3 DNA reads TGTGCCAGTAGTAGACAGGGGGCCGGGGAAAACATTCAGTACTTC.

The rearrangement links TRBV19 to TRBJ1-5; TRBD1 is a possible D gene (5 bases). The CDR3 length is 13 residues. V lost 6 bases, J lost 4 bases, and 10 bases lay in between. The V gene's germline CDR1 is LNHDA and CDR2 SQIVND (reference sequence). DNA of the CDR3: TGTGCCAGTAGCATGACAGATAATCAGCCCCAGCATTTT. This codes for CASSMTDNQPQHF.

This clone was found once. The chain is built from TRBV28 and TRBJ2-6, with D possibly matching TRBD2 (6 bases). From germline, CDR1 is MDHEN and CDR2 SYDVKM. Trimming left V 2 bases short and J 2 bases short, with 16 bases between. This CDR3 contains 18 residues. CDR3 in amino acids: CASSLGEWRVAGANVLTF. CDR3 nucleotide sequence: TGTGCCAGCAGTTTAGGGGAGTGGAGGGTGGCTGGGGCCAACGTCCTGACTTTC.

The chain couples TRBV15 to TRBJ2-1; D is perhaps TRBD1 (6 bases). Germline lookup yields CDR1 LNHNV and CDR2 YYDKDF (reference sequence). CDR3 size: 19 residues. V was pared by 1 base and J by 7 bases, with 26 bases between. CDR3 protein: CATSRGAAGAGLGWNEQFF. The DNA for the CDR3 is TGTGCCACCAGCAGAGGGGCAGCAGGGGCGGGCCTTGGATGGAATGAGCAGTTCTTC.

This chain connects TRBV29-1 to TRBJ2-5; no definite D call. CDR3 size: 12 residues. Germline V gene lookup returns CDR1 SQVTM and CDR2 ANQGSEA. The germline V and J ends were trimmed by 3 bases and 5 bases, with 10 bases remaining between them. The CDR3, as DNA: TGCAGCGTTGACCCCTACTCGGAGACCCAGTACTTC. This gives the protein CSVDPYSETQYF.

This clone has just a few counts. The chain is built from TRBV25-1 and TRBJ2-6; 8 bases line up with TRBD1. CDR1 MGHDK and CDR2 SYGVNS come from the germline V gene. With 5 bases clipped from V and 4 bases from J, the junction kept 10 bases outside the gene matches. The CDR3 spans 17 residues. CDR3 residues: CASSPPTGAVGANVLTF. CDR3 bases: TGTGCCAGCAGTCCACCGACAGGGGCGGTGGGGGCCAACGTCCTGACTTTC.

This chain connects TRBV4-1 to TRBJ1-4; TRBD1 aligns across 9 bases. Germline trimming cut 4 bases from V and 8 bases from J; bases unmatched to any gene: 11. Per the germline V gene, CDR1 is MGHRA and CDR2 is YSYEKL. CDR3 size: 16 residues. CDR3 in amino acids: CASSRFTGGTREKLFF. The DNA of the CDR3 is TGCGCCAGCAGCCGATTCACAGGGGGCACCAGGGAAAAACTGTTTTTT.

A few counts support this clone. CDR3 sequence (DNA): TGTGCCAGCAGCGCCAGGGAAACCGGGGAGCTGTTTTTT. This gives the protein CASSARETGELFF. The genes are TRBV9 and TRBJ2-2, with D perhaps matching TRBD1 (5 bases). Trimming took 3 bases from V and 5 from J, leaving 8 bases between them. The CDR3 spans 13 residues. The V gene's germline CDR1 is SGDLS and CDR2 YYNGEE. Looking up the rest from reference TRBV9 and TRBJ2-2 gives the full variable domain: DSGVTQTPKHLITATGQRVTLRCSPRSGDLSVYWYQQSLDQGLQFLIQYYNGEERAKGNILERFSAQQFPDLHSELNLSSLELGDSALYFCASSARETGELFFGEGSRLTVL.